A single sample gave rise to the 26 T cell receptor beta chains below, sequenced in a study of blood T cell repertoires in COVID-19. Generated by immunoSEQ multiplex PCR, the TCRdb table keeps only in-frame clones and is missing some. The table shows around 250,000 clones, with 85% to 90% occurring only once. Sequencing used PBMCs or T cells enriched from blood (not recorded which). The receptors derive from a man younger than 35 who had recovered from COVID-19.

The gene calls are TRBV2 and TRBJ2-5; 9 bases are a match to TRBD2. CDR1 and CDR2 from the germline V gene are SNHLY and FYNNEI. The V and J ends lost 6 bases and 5 bases, in that order; junction bases with no gene match: 10. CDR3 length equals 15 residues. CDR3 protein: CASRLAGELIETQYF. Here the CDR3 DNA reads TGTGCCAGCAGGTTAGCGGGAGAGCTGATCGAGACCCAGTACTTC.

The rearrangement joins TRBV30 to TRBJ1-5; 8 bases map to TRBD1. V shed 5 bases and J 4 bases; nucleotides not matched to a gene: 4. This CDR3 is 13 amino acids long. In germline, CDR1 is GTSNPN, CDR2 SVGIG (reference sequence). The CDR3 DNA follows: TGTGCCTGGGGGTGGACAGGGAATCAGCCCCAGCATTTT. Its protein product is CAWGWTGNQPQHF.

The chain uses TRBV11-2 and TRBJ2-7, with TRBD1 matching 9 bases. There are 13 residues in the CDR3. After removal of 5 bases from V and 12 bases from J, the junction contained 11 bases not matched to a gene. Looked up from germline, CDR1 is SGHAT and CDR2 is FQNNGV. The chain's CDR3 is CASSQRQGGNWYF. The CDR3, as DNA: TGTGCCAGCAGCCAACGACAGGGGGGGAACTGGTACTTC.

The rearrangement joins TRBV7-2 to TRBJ2-1; D perhaps matches TRBD1 (6 bases). Trimming shortened V by 4 bases and J by 13 bases, and 17 bases separated the two germline ends. The CDR3 totals 13 residues. Germline assignment: CDR1 SGHTA and CDR2 FQGNSA. The chain's CDR3 is CASSSDFSTGQFF. CDR3 bases: TGTGCCAGCAGCTCTGATTTCTCGACAGGACAGTTCTTC.

This clone appeared a few times. The CDR3 protein is CASSQDPNRGVNEQYF. DNA for the CDR3: TGTGCCAGCAGCCAAGACCCCAACAGGGGAGTCAACGAGCAGTACTTC. The J gene is TRBJ2-7, the V gene TRBV5-4, with TRBD1 matching 7 bases. V was clipped by 4 bases and J by 5 bases; unmatched bases: 15. Germline lookup yields CDR1 SGHNT and CDR2 YYREEE (reference sequence). The CDR3 runs 16 residues.

The chain couples TRBV19 to TRBJ2-2; the match to TRBD1 covers 9 bases. Germline CDR1 LNHDA, CDR2 SQIVND (reference sequence). J gave up 5 bases and V 5 bases, and 6 bases lay outside the gene matches. CDR3 length equals 15 residues. CDR3 nucleotides: TGTGCCAGTAGTCTCGGGACAGGGATTACCGGGGAGCTGTTTTTT. This sequence encodes CASSLGTGITGELFF.

The CDR3 protein is CASSLAPDWLVVGEQYF. DNA for the CDR3: TGTGCCAGCAGCTTAGCACCGGACTGGCTGGTGGTGGGCGAGCAGTACTTC. The chain combines TRBV7-2 with TRBJ2-7; D might be TRBD2 (5 bases). V was pared by 0 bases and J by 6 bases, with 21 bases between. This CDR3 is built from 17 residues. Germline V gives CDR1 SGHTA, CDR2 FQGNSA.

The J gene is TRBJ1-2, the V gene TRBV7-9, with D possibly being TRBD1 (6 bases). CDR3 size: 15 residues. Germline assignment: CDR1 SEHNR and CDR2 FQNEAQ (reference sequence). Trimming shortened V by 7 bases and J by 5 bases, and 20 bases separated the two germline ends. CDR3 nucleotides: TGTGCCAGCACCAACCGTCAGGGGCTTGGGTATGGCTACACCTTC. Its translation is CASTNRQGLGYGYTF.

V gene TRBV5-1 combines with J gene TRBJ2-3, with D maybe TRBD2 (5 bases). This CDR3 comprises 16 residues. CDR1 SGHRS and CDR2 YFSETQ come from the germline V gene. The V and J ends lost 2 bases and 0 bases respectively, with 13 bases between them. The CDR3 DNA sequence: TGCGCCAGCAGCTTTACTAGAGCTTCCAGCACAGATACGCAGTATTTT. It specifies CASSFTRASSTDTQYF.

The chain carries TRBV30 and TRBJ1-6; 11 bases align to TRBD1. CDR3 size: 14 residues. V dropped 2 bases and J dropped 14; count of bases not matched to a gene: 8. Germline loops: CDR1 GTSNPN, CDR2 SVGIG (reference sequence). CDR3 sequence: CAWSTGTGGLTLHF. Here the CDR3 DNA reads TGTGCCTGGAGTACCGGGACAGGGGGACTCACCCTCCACTTT.

This clone was counted a few times. The same CDR3 is also encoded by other DNA sequences in this sample. V is TRBV27 and J is TRBJ1-2; D is possibly TRBD1 (6 bases). This CDR3 comprises 13 residues. Trimming shortened V by 8 bases and J by 5 bases, and 15 bases separated the two germline ends. Germline lookup yields CDR1 MNHEY and CDR2 SMNVEV (reference sequence). CDR3 coding DNA: TGTGCCAGCGGCAGGGGAAAAGGGTATGGCTACACCTTC. Protein sequence: CASGRGKGYGYTF.

The J gene is TRBJ2-1, the V gene TRBV28; TRBD2 matches 7 bases. Trimming took 3 bases from V and 7 from J; bases not matched to a gene: 12. Germline loops: CDR1 MDHEN, CDR2 SYDVKM. There are 16 residues in the CDR3. In DNA, the CDR3 is TGTGCCAGCAGTTTGTCGGGACTATCTCCGGAGAATGAGCAGTTCTTC. Amino acids: CASSLSGLSPENEQFF. The variable domain in full, with the rest retrieved from reference TRBV28 and TRBJ2-1, is DVKVTQSSRYLVKRTGEKVFLECVQDMDHENMFWYRQDPGLGLRLIYFSYDVKMKEKGDIPEGYSVSREKKERFSLILESASTNQTSMYLCASSLSGLSPENEQFFGPGTRLTVL.

The chain links TRBV11-2 to TRBJ1-2; 10 bases map to TRBD1. The CDR3 sequence is 15 residues long. Trimming cost V 4 bases and J 4 bases; bases outside gene matches: 6. CDR1 SGHAT and CDR2 FQNNGV come from the germline V gene. The CDR3 DNA reads as TGTGCCAGCAGCTCAACCGGGACAGGGGTCTATGGCTACACCTTC. Translated, it gives CASSSTGTGVYGYTF.

The rearrangement links TRBV6-1 to TRBJ1-1; tentatively, D is TRBD1 (6 bases). V shed 0 bases and J shed 4 bases, with 12 bases lying between them. The length of the CDR3 is 15 residues. Looked up from germline, CDR1 is MNHNS and CDR2 is SASEGT. DNA for the CDR3: TGTGCCAGCAGTGAAGCGGGGGAGGGGGGCACTGAAGCTTTCTTT. Translated: CASSEAGEGGTEAFF.

The V gene is TRBV19, the J gene TRBJ2-1; 10 bases map to TRBD1. Germline loops: CDR1 LNHDA, CDR2 SQIVND (reference sequence). V lost 1 base to trimming and J lost 4 bases; unmatched junction nucleotides: 4. The CDR3 length is 16 residues. This CDR3 is CASSIGGTGVYNEQFF. DNA of the CDR3: TGTGCCAGTAGTATAGGTGGGACAGGGGTATACAATGAGCAGTTCTTC.

The genes are TRBV28 and TRBJ2-7, with 9 bases fitting TRBD2. The CDR3 totals 16 residues. Germline values: CDR1 MDHEN, CDR2 SYDVKM. V trimming: 6 bases; J trimming: 1 base; junction bases outside the gene matches: 10. The CDR3 DNA follows: TGTGCCAGCAGACCCGCCGCGGGAGGGTTTTCCTACGAGCAGTACTTC. It encodes CASRPAAGGFSYEQYF.

The chain employs TRBV5-4 and TRBJ2-1; D uncertain. Trimming removed 4 bases from V and 0 bases from J, with 17 bases in between. The CDR3 loop spans 17 amino acids. The germline CDR1 and CDR2 sequences are SGHNT and YYREEE (reference sequence). This chain's CDR3 is CASSRPDSASSYNEQFF. The CDR3 DNA follows: TGTGCCAGCAGCCGCCCAGACTCGGCAAGCTCCTACAATGAGCAGTTCTTC.

V is TRBV24-1 and J is TRBJ2-3, with 8 bases fitting TRBD2. The V gene's germline CDR1 is KGHDR and CDR2 SFDVKD. Trimming cost V 3 bases and J 1 base; bases outside gene matches: 5. CDR3 length equals 16 residues. In DNA form, the CDR3 reads TGTGCCACCAGTGATCGGCTGACTAGCGGCACAGATACGCAGTATTTT. Translation: CATSDRLTSGTDTQYF.

V and J are TRBV18 and TRBJ2-1; TRBD2 matches 11 bases. V gave up 3 bases and J gave up 4 bases; unmatched junction bases: 2. The V gene's germline CDR1 is KGHSH and CDR2 LQKENI. The CDR3 runs 15 residues. This CDR3 reads CASSPGLAEYNEQFF. The DNA of the CDR3 is TGTGCCAGCTCACCGGGACTAGCGGAATACAATGAGCAGTTCTTC.

V usage is TRBV5-1 and J usage is TRBJ1-6; TRBD1 matches at 7 bases. Germline CDR1 SGHRS, CDR2 YFSETQ. The CDR3 covers 14 residues. V was clipped by 4 bases and J by 6 bases; unmatched bases: 4. The CDR3 loop reads CASSPGDSNSPLHF. In nucleotides, the CDR3 is TGCGCCAGCAGCCCCGGGGACAGTAATTCACCCCTCCACTTT.

The CDR3: CASRPGQYYGYTF. CDR3 DNA: TGTGCCAGCAGACCCGGACAGTACTATGGCTACACCTTC. The chain carries TRBV5-8 and TRBJ1-2; a possible D gene is TRBD1 (6 bases). The CDR3 covers 13 residues. V was clipped by 5 bases and J by 3 bases, with 11 bases between them. In germline, CDR1 is SGHTS, CDR2 YDEGEE. The whole variable domain, filled in from reference TRBV5-8 and TRBJ1-2, reads EAGVTQSPTHLIKTRGQQATLRCSPISGHTSVYWYQQALGLGLQFLLWYDEGEERNRGNFPPRFSGRQFPNYSSELNVNALELEDSALYLCASRPGQYYGYTFGSGTRLTVV.

The V call is TRBV5-1, the J call TRBJ2-7; tentatively, D is TRBD1 (6 bases). Germline V gene sequence: CDR1 SGHRS, CDR2 YFSETQ. The CDR3 spans 16 residues. V was clipped by 3 bases and J by 4 bases, with 20 bases between them. The CDR3 spells CASSSQTGTQNYEQYF. The DNA for the CDR3 is TGCGCCAGCAGCTCGCAAACAGGGACCCAGAATTACGAGCAGTACTTC.

The gene calls are TRBV11-3 and TRBJ2-3; 10 bases agree with TRBD2. Germline V gene lookup returns CDR1 SGHNT and CDR2 YENEEA. The length of the CDR3 is 18 residues. V gave up 1 base and J gave up 1 base; unmatched junction bases: 8. In DNA form, the CDR3 reads TGTGCCAGCAGCTTAGGAGTCAGCGGGGGGGCTGGCACAGATACGCAGTATTTT. This translates into CASSLGVSGGAGTDTQYF. Using reference TRBV11-3 and TRBJ2-3 for the parts outside the CDR3, the full variable domain is EAGVVQSPRYKIIEKKQPVAFWCNPISGHNTLYWYLQNLGQGPELLIRYENEEAVDDSQLPKDRFSAERLKGVDSTLKIQPAELGDSAVYLCASSLGVSGGAGTDTQYFGPGTRLTVL.

The rearrangement uses TRBV30 and TRBJ2-5, with 7 nucleotides matching TRBD1. V was pared by 3 bases and J by 1 base, with 5 bases of the junction left unmatched. This CDR3 spans 14 amino acids. Germline V gene sequence: CDR1 GTSNPN, CDR2 SVGIG (reference sequence). The CDR3 coding sequence is TGTGCCTGGAGCTCAGGGGGATTCCAAGAGACCCAGTACTTC. Protein: CAWSSGGFQETQYF.

The chain links TRBV2 to TRBJ2-1; tentative D call: TRBD2 (6 bases). This CDR3 has 14 residues. The V gene's germline CDR1 is SNHLY and CDR2 FYNNEI. Trimming removed 8 bases from V and 6 bases from J, with 17 bases in between. CDR3 residues: CASFRDFGFNEQFF. The CDR3 region has the DNA TGTGCCAGCTTCCGGGACTTCGGATTCAATGAGCAGTTCTTC. Drawing the rest from reference TRBV2 and TRBJ2-1, the complete variable domain is EPEVTQTPSHQVTQMGQEVILRCVPISNHLYFYWYRQILGQKVEFLVSFYNNEISEKSEIFDDQFSVERPDGSNFTLKIRSTKLEDSAMYFCASFRDFGFNEQFFGPGTRLTVL.

The CDR3 bases are TGTGCCACCAGTGACCTGGACAGATACAATGAGCAGTTCTTC. Translation: CATSDLDRYNEQFF. The gene calls are TRBV24-1 and TRBJ2-1; a weak D match, TRBD1 (6 bases). CDR3 length: 14 amino acids. V shed 4 bases and J shed 4 bases, with 10 bases lying between them. The germline V gene has CDR1 KGHDR and CDR2 SFDVKD.